This T cell receptor (beta chain) is drawn from a study of cytomegalovirus exposure and HLA in healthy donors. The germline V and J ends were trimmed by 5 bases and 1 base, with 8 bases remaining between them. The length of the CDR3 is 13 residues. CDR1 MNHEY and CDR2 SMNVEV come from the germline V gene (reference sequence). PCR primers comprised 60 Vbeta and 13 Jbeta primers. The repertoire was sequenced with immunoSEQ multiplex PCR; TCRdb's copy has only in-frame clones and lacks some. This sample has under 150,000 clones, with approximately 79% found just once. This clone was observed a few times.

The rearrangement joins TRBV27 to TRBJ1-1, with a weak D call TRBD1 (6 bases). The receptor comes from a male donor in good health and CMV-seronegative. Sequenced sample: PBMCs. This chain's CDR3 is CASSLRGNTEAFF. CDR3 nucleotide sequence: TGTGCCAGCAGTCTCAGGGGGAACACTGAAGCTTTCTTT.